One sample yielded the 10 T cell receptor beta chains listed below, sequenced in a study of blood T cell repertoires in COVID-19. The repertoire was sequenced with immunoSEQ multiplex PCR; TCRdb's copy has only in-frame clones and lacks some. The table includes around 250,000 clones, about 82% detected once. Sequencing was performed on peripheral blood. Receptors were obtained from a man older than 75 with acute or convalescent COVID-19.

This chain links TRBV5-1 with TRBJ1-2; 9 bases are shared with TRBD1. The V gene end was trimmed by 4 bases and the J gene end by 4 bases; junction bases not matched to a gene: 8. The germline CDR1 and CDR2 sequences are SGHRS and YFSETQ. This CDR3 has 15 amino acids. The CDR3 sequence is CASSPRTGVAYGYTF. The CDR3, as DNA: TGCGCCAGCAGCCCTAGGACAGGGGTGGCCTATGGCTACACCTTC.

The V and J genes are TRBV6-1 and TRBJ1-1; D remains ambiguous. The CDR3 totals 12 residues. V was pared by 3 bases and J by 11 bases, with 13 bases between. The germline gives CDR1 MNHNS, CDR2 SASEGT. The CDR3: CASSDSISGAFF. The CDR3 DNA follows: TGTGCCAGCAGTGACAGTATTTCGGGGGCTTTCTTT.

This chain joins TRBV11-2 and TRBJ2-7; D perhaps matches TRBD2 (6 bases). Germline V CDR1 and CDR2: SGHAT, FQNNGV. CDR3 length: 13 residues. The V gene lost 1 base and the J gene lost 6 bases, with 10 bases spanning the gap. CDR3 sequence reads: CASSLGGLGEQYF. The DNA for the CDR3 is TGTGCCAGCAGCTTAGGGGGACTCGGCGAGCAGTACTTC.

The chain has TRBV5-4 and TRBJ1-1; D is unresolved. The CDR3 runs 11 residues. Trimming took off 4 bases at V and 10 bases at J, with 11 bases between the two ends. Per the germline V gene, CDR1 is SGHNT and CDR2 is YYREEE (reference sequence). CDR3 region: CASSRGEGAFF. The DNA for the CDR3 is TGTGCCAGCAGCCGCGGGGAGGGAGCTTTCTTT. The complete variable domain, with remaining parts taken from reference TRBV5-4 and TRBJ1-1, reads ETGVTQSPTHLIKTRGQQVTLRCSSQSGHNTVSWYQQALGQGPQFIFQYYREEENGRGNFPPRFSGLQFPNYSSELNVNALELDDSALYLCASSRGEGAFFGQGTRLTVV.

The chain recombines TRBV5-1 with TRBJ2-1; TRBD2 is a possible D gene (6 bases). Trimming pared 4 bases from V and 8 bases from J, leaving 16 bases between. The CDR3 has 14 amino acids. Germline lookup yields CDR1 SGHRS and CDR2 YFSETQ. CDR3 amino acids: CASSVSGPTYEQFF. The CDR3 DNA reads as TGCGCCAGCAGCGTCAGCGGGCCCACGTATGAGCAGTTCTTC. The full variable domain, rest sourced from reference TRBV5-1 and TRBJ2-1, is KAGVTQTPRYLIKTRGQQVTLSCSPISGHRSVSWYQQTPGQGLQFLFEYFSETQRNKGNFPGRFSGRQFSNSRSEMNVSTLELGDSALYLCASSVSGPTYEQFFGPGTRLTVL.

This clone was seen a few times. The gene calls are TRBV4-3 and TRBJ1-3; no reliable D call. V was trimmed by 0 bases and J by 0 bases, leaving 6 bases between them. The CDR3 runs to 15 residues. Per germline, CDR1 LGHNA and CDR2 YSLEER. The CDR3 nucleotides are TGCGCCAGCAGCCAAGAGGCTGCCTCTGGAAACACCATATATTTT. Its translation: CASSQEAASGNTIYF.

The CDR3 DNA follows: TGCGCCAGCAGCCAAGATGCAGGGGCTCTCAATCAGCCCCAGCATTTT. Encoded protein: CASSQDAGALNQPQHF. The chain combines TRBV4-3 with TRBJ1-5; a possible D gene is TRBD1 (6 bases). The CDR3 has 16 residues. The V gene's germline CDR1 is LGHNA and CDR2 YSLEER. Trimming took 0 bases from V and 3 from J, leaving 12 bases between them.

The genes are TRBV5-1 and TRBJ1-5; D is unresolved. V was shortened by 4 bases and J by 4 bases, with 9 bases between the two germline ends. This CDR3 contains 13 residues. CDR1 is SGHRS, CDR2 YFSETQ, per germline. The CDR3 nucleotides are TGCGCCAGCAGCGTATCGTCTAATCAGCCCCAGCATTTT. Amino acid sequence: CASSVSSNQPQHF.

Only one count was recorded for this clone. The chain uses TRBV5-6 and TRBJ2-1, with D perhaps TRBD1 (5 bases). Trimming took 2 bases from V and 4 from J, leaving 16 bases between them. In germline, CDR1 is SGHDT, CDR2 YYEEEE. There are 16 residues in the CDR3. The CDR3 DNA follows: TGTGCCAGCAGCTTATGGGGCCAAACAGCTTACAATGAGCAGTTCTTC. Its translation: CASSLWGQTAYNEQFF.

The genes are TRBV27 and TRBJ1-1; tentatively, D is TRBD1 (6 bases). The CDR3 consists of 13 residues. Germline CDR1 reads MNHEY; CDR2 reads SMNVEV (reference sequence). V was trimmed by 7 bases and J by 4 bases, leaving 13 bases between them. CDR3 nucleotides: TGTGCCAGCAATTCGATGGGGGCCACTGAAGCTTTCTTT. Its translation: CASNSMGATEAFF.